These 8 T cell receptor beta chains came from one sample sequenced in a study of OX40 agonist ivuxolimab in advanced cancers. Clones were read by immunoSEQ multiplex PCR, and TCRdb kept only the in-frame ones, dropping some. The sample shows about 20,000 clones, approximately 87% of them seen only once. The source was CD4+ or CD8+ T cells sorted from blood, collected in a trial of the OX40 agonist ivuxolimab. These TCRs come from an adult with an advanced solid tumor such as melanoma, head and neck, liver or kidney cancer.

The chain couples TRBV4-1 to TRBJ1-1; 7 nucleotides line up with TRBD1. J lost 0 bases, V lost 4 bases, and 11 bases had no gene match. Germline assignment: CDR1 MGHRA and CDR2 YSYEKL. The CDR3 contains 17 residues. The CDR3 DNA sequence: TGCGCCAGCAGCCCCCTCCCCACAGGGGCAATGAACACTGAAGCTTTCTTT. Translated, it gives CASSPLPTGAMNTEAFF.

This clone was recorded a few times. The rearrangement joins TRBV4-1 to TRBJ2-2; 10 nucleotides agree with TRBD1. The CDR3 has 14 residues. V dropped 4 bases and J dropped 7; count of bases not matched to a gene: 3. Germline-derived CDR1 and CDR2 are MGHRA and YSYEKL. The DNA of the CDR3 is TGCGCCAGCAGCCCGGGACAGGGGAACGGGGAGCTGTTTTTT. Its translation: CASSPGQGNGELFF.

The CDR3 DNA sequence: TGTGCCAGCAGCTGGACCGACAGGGACGCTGGGGCCAACGTCCTGACTTTC. It specifies CASSWTDRDAGANVLTF. The chain joins TRBV7-9 to TRBJ2-6; TRBD1 matches at 7 bases. Germline CDR1 is SEHNR and CDR2 is FQNEAQ (reference sequence). The J segment lost 2 bases and the V segment lost 4 bases, leaving 8 bases of the junction unmatched. This CDR3 is built from 17 residues.

This chain uses TRBV4-1 with TRBJ2-1; D uncertain. Per germline, CDR1 MGHRA and CDR2 YSYEKL. This CDR3 contains 11 residues. Trimming shortened V by 3 bases and J by 4 bases, and 1 base separated the two germline ends. DNA for the CDR3: TGCGCCAGCAGCCAGTACAATGAGCAGTTCTTC. Amino acid sequence: CASSQYNEQFF.

The sample holds one count of this clone. This sequence joins TRBV6-5 and TRBJ1-5; D may be TRBD1 (5 bases). The CDR3 has 13 amino acids. Germline CDR1 MNHEY, CDR2 SVGAGI. V gave up 6 bases and J gave up 6 bases, with 12 bases separating them. The CDR3 region is CASRQGYRQPQHF. The CDR3 coding sequence is TGTGCCAGCAGGCAGGGATACCGTCAGCCCCAGCATTTT.

The gene calls are TRBV20-1 and TRBJ2-1; no reliable D call. This CDR3 has 10 amino acids. In germline, CDR1 is DFQATT, CDR2 SNEGSKA (reference sequence). V was pared by 2 bases and J by 7 bases, with 3 bases between. In DNA, the CDR3 is TGCAGTGCTAGAAGGAATGAGCAGTTCTTC. Its protein product is CSARRNEQFF.

The chain uses TRBV7-9 and TRBJ1-1; D perhaps matches TRBD1 (5 bases). This CDR3 has 14 amino acids. Germline V gene sequence: CDR1 SEHNR, CDR2 FQNEAQ (reference sequence). The ends were cut back, 1 base at V and 1 base at J, with 7 bases in the middle. The CDR3, as DNA: TGTGCCAGCAGCTTAGTCAGGGCGAACACTGAAGCTTTCTTT. Translated, it gives CASSLVRANTEAFF.

CDR3 sequence: CASSLALHYEQYF. The CDR3 coding sequence is TGTGCCAGCAGCTTAGCACTCCACTACGAGCAGTACTTC. The rearrangement joins TRBV7-2 to TRBJ2-7; unclear D gene. The CDR3 contains 13 residues. Per the germline V gene, CDR1 is SGHTA and CDR2 is FQGNSA. Trimming took off 0 bases at V and 3 bases at J, with 6 bases between the two ends.